The source of this T cell receptor (beta chain) is a study of shared clonotypes between healthy human individuals. Study-wide findings and caveats: Richness estimates generally favored naive over memory subsets.

Libraries were prepared by immunoSEQ multiplex PCR; TCRdb keeps only in-frame clonotypes and omits some of them. Of 1.5 million to 2.5 million clones listed, about 95% are singletons. In the case of this clone: Antigen unknown.

Trimming removed 0 bases from V and 2 bases from J; junction bases left unmatched: 5. CDR3 size: 16 residues. Germline V gene sequence: CDR1 SGHVS, CDR2 FQNEAQ. Naive CD8 cells, CD45RO-negative and positively selected for CCR7, excluded terminally differentiated effector memory CD45RA+ cells. The chain recombines TRBV7-8 with TRBJ2-7; 9 positions match TRBD2. The clonotype was recovered from a man in his late teens or twenties in good health. Sequenced sample: naive CD8+ T cells sorted from blood. The CDR3 spells CASSLALAGYPYEQYF. DNA of the CDR3: TGTGCCAGCAGCTTAGCCCTAGCGGGGTATCCCTACGAGCAGTACTTC.